The T cell receptor (beta chain) under discussion was sequenced for a study of cytomegalovirus exposure and HLA in healthy donors. PCR primers comprised 60 Vbeta and 13 Jbeta primers. Using immunoSEQ multiplex PCR, the repertoire was profiled, and TCRdb retains in-frame clones only, with some absent. The table records roughly 180,000 clones, 76% of them present only once. V was cut by 3 bases and J by 7 bases, with 7 bases left in between. Germline V gene data show CDR1 as SGDLS and CDR2 as YYNGEE. This CDR3 is built from 11 residues. The J gene is TRBJ2-5, the V gene TRBV9; D uncertain. Specimen: PBMCs. The TCR originated in a young woman in good health and CMV-seropositive. CDR3 region: CASSAGTTQYF. CDR3 nucleotides: TGTGCCAGCAGCGCCGGTACGACCCAGTACTTC.